What follows are 18 T cell receptor beta chains derived from one specimen sequenced in a study of human T cells and chemical hapten exposure. TCRdb redid the calling of the RACE reads with MiXCR, one entry per CDR3 protein. The sample contains 50,000 to 75,000 distinct CDR3 sequences, approximately 11% of which appear only once. Time point described: patch test 3, about 24 weeks after DPC sensitization. Treatment in this sample: therapeutic diphenylcyclopropenone sensitization with weekly scalp DPC. Sequenced material: whole blood, taken in connection with sensitization to the hapten diphenylcyclopropenone (DPC). The receptors shown here come from a woman aged 25 to 39 with alopecia areata. Some clones in this sample may be carry-over from other donors' samples.

In its sample, this clonotype was seen a few times. The rearrangement links TRBV9 to TRBJ2-7; 12 nucleotides align to TRBD1. The CDR3 consists of 15 residues. V was clipped by 3 bases and J by 9 bases; unmatched bases: 10. Germline V gives CDR1 SGDLS, CDR2 YYNGEE. The CDR3: CASSEGTGGGLGQYF. CDR3 nucleotide sequence: TGTGCCAGCAGCGAAGGGACAGGGGGCGGGTTAGGGCAGTACTTC.

J is TRBJ1-1 and V is TRBV6-2 or TRBV6-3; D unresolved. The CDR3 has 15 residues. Trimming removed 4 bases at V and 2 bases at J, with 14 bases between. Germline lookup yields CDR1 MNHEY and CDR2 SVGEGT. CDR3 amino acids: CASSLIGPSNTEAFF. In DNA, the CDR3 is TGTGCCAGCAGTTTAATTGGGCCCTCTAACACTGAAGCTTTCTTT.

V usage is TRBV7-2 and J usage is TRBJ1-3; the match to TRBD1 covers 7 bases. Trimming cost V 4 bases and J 11 bases; bases outside gene matches: 5. Germline CDR1 reads SGHTA; CDR2 reads FQGNSA. This CDR3 comprises 12 residues. CDR3 bases: TGTGCCAGCAGCTCCGACAGGGTTGCCATATATTTT. This gives the protein CASSSDRVAIYF.

At least ten counts were recorded for this clonotype. The chain employs TRBV7-3 and TRBJ1-1; D remains unclear. Trimming stripped 2 bases from V and 1 base from J, with 5 bases between. The CDR3 runs to 13 residues. Per germline, CDR1 SGHTA and CDR2 FQGTGA. CDR3 sequence (DNA): TGTGCCAGCAGCTTAGAGGGGAACACTGAAGCTTTCTTT. Protein sequence: CASSLEGNTEAFF.

The chain joins TRBV3-1 to TRBJ1-3; D gene unclear. The CDR3 covers 13 residues. CDR1 is LGHDT and CDR2 is YNNKEL in the germline V gene (reference sequence). The V end lost 3 bases, the J end lost 4 bases, and 7 bases lay between the germline ends. The CDR3 loop is CASSQLVGNTIYF. DNA of the CDR3: TGTGCCAGCAGCCAGCTCGTCGGAAACACCATATATTTT.

The J gene is TRBJ1-1, the V gene TRBV9, with 8 bases identical to TRBD1. The germline V gene has CDR1 SGDLS and CDR2 YYNGEE. The CDR3 covers 14 residues. J gave up 7 bases and V 4 bases, and 9 bases lay outside the gene matches. CDR3: CASSPRDRLFEAFF. The CDR3 DNA sequence: TGTGCCAGCAGCCCACGGGACAGGCTTTTTGAAGCTTTCTTT.

This clonotype was found many times. V usage is TRBV6-6 and J usage is TRBJ1-5; D not resolved. The CDR3 loop spans 14 amino acids. CDR1 is MNHNY, CDR2 SVGAGI, per germline (reference sequence). The ends were cut back, 6 bases at V and 0 bases at J, with 9 bases in the middle. CDR3 protein: CASSAQYSNQPQHF. Here the CDR3 DNA reads TGTGCCAGCAGCGCCCAATATAGCAATCAGCCCCAGCATTTT.

This rearrangement joins TRBV29-1 to TRBJ2-6, with D unresolved. Germline V CDR1 and CDR2: SQVTM, ANQGSEA. The V and J ends lost 7 bases and 2 bases respectively, with 9 bases between them. There are 13 residues in the CDR3. The CDR3: CSASWAGANVLTF. CDR3 DNA: TGCAGCGCGTCTTGGGCTGGGGCCAACGTCCTGACTTTC.

The V and J genes are TRBV29-1 and TRBJ1-5, with 8 bases matching TRBD1. The CDR3 length is 12 residues. V shed 8 bases, J shed 9 bases, and the junction held 9 bases outside the gene matches. CDR1 is SQVTM, CDR2 ANQGSEA, per germline. DNA of the CDR3: TGCAGCATGGACAGGGACCGAAGGCCCCAGCATTTT. Translating it yields CSMDRDRRPQHF. Full variable domain (remainder filled in from reference TRBV29-1 and TRBJ1-5): SAVISQKPSRDICQRGTSLTIQCQVDSQVTMMFWYRQQPGQSLTLIATANQGSEATYESGFVIDKFPISRPNLTFSTLTVSNMSPEDSSIYLCSMDRDRRPQHFGDGTRLSIL.

This clonotype turned up a few times. The V and J genes are TRBV20-1 and TRBJ2-3; 9 positions agree with TRBD2. The V gene end was trimmed by 5 bases and the J gene end by 2 bases; junction bases not matched to a gene: 8. The CDR3 is 15 residues long. CDR1 DFQATT and CDR2 SNEGSKA come from the germline V gene (reference sequence). The DNA of the CDR3 is TGCAGTGCTCTGGGGCTAGCGGGGACCACAGATACGCAGTATTTT. Translating gives CSALGLAGTTDTQYF.

The table lists this clonotype with many counts. The chain uses TRBV12-3 or TRBV12-4 and TRBJ2-1; 11 bases line up with TRBD2. The CDR3 consists of 17 residues. J lost 0 bases, V lost 6 bases, and 7 bases had no gene match. The CDR3 DNA reads TGTGCCAGCAGGGGACTAGCGGAGGGGGGCTCCTACAATGAGCAGTTCTTC. Its protein product is CASRGLAEGGSYNEQFF.

This clonotype occurred a few times. The V call is TRBV7-2, the J call TRBJ1-5, with 7 bases fitting TRBD1. Germline CDR1 and CDR2: SGHTA and FQGNSA. Germline trimming cut 5 bases from V and 7 bases from J; bases unmatched to any gene: 2. The CDR3 has 12 residues. This CDR3 is CASSVRGQPQHF. Written as DNA, the CDR3 is TGTGCCAGCAGCGTCAGGGGGCAGCCCCAGCATTTT.

In this sample, this clonotype turned up a few times. The V and J genes are TRBV6-2 or TRBV6-3 and TRBJ2-1; 12 nucleotides agree with TRBD2. The CDR3 length is 16 residues. CDR1 and CDR2 from the germline V gene are MNHEY and SVGEGT. The trim removed 6 bases at V and 4 bases at J, leaving 7 bases unmatched. The CDR3 bases are TGTGCCAGCAGACAACCGGGACTAGCGGGTTACAATGAGCAGTTCTTC. This sequence encodes CASRQPGLAGYNEQFF.

The rearrangement links TRBV12-3 or TRBV12-4 to TRBJ1-1; D is uncertain. This CDR3 is 13 amino acids long. V was clipped by 1 base and J by 4 bases, with 7 bases between them. The CDR3 spells CASSLGPSTEAFF. The DNA for the CDR3 is TGTGCCAGCAGTTTAGGGCCCTCCACTGAAGCTTTCTTT.

This clonotype was detected a few times. The V gene is TRBV29-1, the J gene TRBJ2-7; D might be TRBD1 or TRBD2, each matching 5 bases. Germline V gene data show CDR1 as SQVTM and CDR2 as ANQGSEA. The CDR3 runs to 11 residues. With 6 bases removed from V and 3 bases from J, the gap between germline ends came to 9 bases. The CDR3 loop reads CSVGEFYEQYF. As DNA, the CDR3 is TGCAGCGTAGGGGAGTTCTACGAGCAGTACTTC.

This clonotype was observed a few times. The chain joins TRBV14 to TRBJ2-5, with D possibly being TRBD2 (6 bases). The CDR3 runs 14 residues. Germline V CDR1 and CDR2: SGHDN, FVKESK. Trimming cost V 1 base and J 4 bases, with 10 bases left between them. CDR3 coding DNA: TGTGCCAGCAGCCAAGTACTAGCTGGAGAGACCCAGTACTTC. Residues: CASSQVLAGETQYF.

This chain joins TRBV11-2 and TRBJ2-1; D is perhaps TRBD1 (5 bases). Germline assignment: CDR1 SGHAT and CDR2 FQNNGV. The CDR3 is 15 amino acids. V gave up 3 bases and J gave up 4 bases, with 13 bases separating them. CDR3 loop: CASSLSTDPYNEQFF. The DNA for the CDR3 is TGTGCCAGCAGCTTGTCGACAGACCCATACAATGAGCAGTTCTTC.

The CDR3 here is CASSQSRTGELFF. The CDR3 nucleotides are TGTGCCAGCAGCCAATCTCGCACCGGGGAGCTGTTTTTT. The V gene is TRBV16, the J gene TRBJ2-2; D gene ambiguous. Germline-derived CDR1 and CDR2 are KGHSY and FQNENV. The CDR3 runs to 13 residues. The V gene lost 0 bases and the J gene lost 4 bases, with 3 bases spanning the gap.